The entry below gives a single T cell receptor beta chain sequence along with its context. The sample belongs to a study of T cell responses to AZD1222 COVID-19 vaccine. Data came from immunoSEQ multiplex PCR; TCRdb stores just in-frame clones and leaves some out. The sample carries under 100,000 clones, about 88% recorded once. Germline V CDR1 and CDR2: SGHVS, FQNEAQ. Trimming removed 5 bases at V and 5 bases at J, with 15 bases between. The CDR3 consists of 14 residues. Sample: peripheral blood, taken on day 0 of AZD1222 vaccination. The clonotype was recovered from an adult in good health. The V call is TRBV7-8, the J call TRBJ1-2, with a possible D match to TRBD1 (5 bases). CDR3 sequence (DNA): TGTGCCAGCAGCCGGGACCTAGGCGGATATGGCTACACCTTC. It translates to CASSRDLGGYGYTF. Full variable domain (rest looked up from reference TRBV7-8 and TRBJ1-2): GAGVSQSPRYKVAKRGQDVALRCDPISGHVSLFWYQQALGQGPEFLTYFQNEAQLDKSGLPSDRFFAERPEGSVSTLKIQRTQQEDSAVYLCASSRDLGGYGYTFGSGTRLTVV.